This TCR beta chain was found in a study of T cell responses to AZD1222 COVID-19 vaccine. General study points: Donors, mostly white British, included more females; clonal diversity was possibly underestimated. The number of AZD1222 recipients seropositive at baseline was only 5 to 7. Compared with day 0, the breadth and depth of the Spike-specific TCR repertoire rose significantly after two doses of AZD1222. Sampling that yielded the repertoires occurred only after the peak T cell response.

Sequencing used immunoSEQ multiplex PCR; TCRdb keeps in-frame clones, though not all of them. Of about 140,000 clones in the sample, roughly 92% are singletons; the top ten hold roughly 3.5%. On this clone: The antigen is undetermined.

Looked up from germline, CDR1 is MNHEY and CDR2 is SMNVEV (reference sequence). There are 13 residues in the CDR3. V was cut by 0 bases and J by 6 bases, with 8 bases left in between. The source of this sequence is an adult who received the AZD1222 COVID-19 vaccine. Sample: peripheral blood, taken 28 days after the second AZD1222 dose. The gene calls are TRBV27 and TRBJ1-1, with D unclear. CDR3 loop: CASSLSPLAEAFF. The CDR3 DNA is TGTGCCAGCAGTTTATCACCCCTCGCTGAAGCTTTCTTT.